This T cell receptor beta chain was retrieved from a study of T cells in Graves' hyperthyroidism and ophthalmopathy. Enrolled ophthalmopathy patients presented with a Clinical Activity Score of at least 3, a NOSPECS grade of at least 4, and disease duration under 3 months. The investigators amplified TCR beta CDR3 regions from RNA transcripts. Primed by the HTBI set, a first-round RT-PCR was run on the TCR CDR3. TCRdb re-called the multiplex PCR reads through MiXCR, storing one row per CDR3 protein. There are 390,000 or so distinct CDR3 sequences in the sample; about 15% occur only once, and 13% lies in the top ten. CDR1 is SGHAT and CDR2 is FQNNGV in the germline V gene. V shed 1 base, J shed 5 bases, and the junction held 5 bases outside the gene matches. The CDR3 extends over 15 amino acids.

This chain links TRBV11-2 with TRBJ2-1, with 7 bases fitting TRBD2. The sequenced material came from blood. The receptor was derived from a man aged 18 to 30 with Graves' ophthalmopathy. The CDR3 nucleotides read TGTGCCAGCAGCTTAGGCCAGACTAGCAACAATGAGCAGTTCTTC. Translated, it gives CASSLGQTSNNEQFF.